The next 20 T cell receptor beta chains were all read from a single sample in a study of graft-versus-host responses after intestinal transplantation. The antigens for these receptors are not known. The method was immunoSEQ multiplex PCR; TCRdb's version includes in-frame clones alone and lacks a portion of them. This repertoire shows approximately 89,000 clones, 90% to 95% found once; its top ten account for around 0.17%. Sequenced material: unstimulated CD4+ T cells sorted from spleen or lymph node cells, taken before intestinal transplant. The receptors shown here come from a human donor who received an intestinal transplant.

This rearrangement joins TRBV4-3 to TRBJ2-1; D uncertain. Germline loops: CDR1 LGHNA, CDR2 YSLEER. The CDR3 extends over 15 amino acids. V was pared by 3 bases and J by 9 bases, with 18 bases between. The CDR3 DNA sequence: TGCGCCAGCAGCCATCGGGTTGCGATGGCAAGTGAGCAGTTCTTC. Its translation: CASSHRVAMASEQFF.

The chain couples TRBV7-2 to TRBJ1-2; maybe TRBD1 (6 bases). CDR1 SGHTA and CDR2 FQGNSA come from the germline V gene. The CDR3 has 15 residues. V was cut by 6 bases and J by 2 bases, with 16 bases left in between. CDR3 coding DNA: TGTGCCAGCAGTAGGGGGGGCAGTGGAAACTATGGCTACACCTTC. Its translation: CASSRGGSGNYGYTF.

This chain connects TRBV29-1 to TRBJ1-2; D unresolved. The V gene lost 6 bases and the J gene lost 4 bases, with 12 bases spanning the gap. Looked up from germline, CDR1 is SQVTM and CDR2 is ANQGSEA. This CDR3 region has 12 residues. The CDR3 protein is CSVEGLGYGYTF. CDR3 nucleotides: TGCAGCGTGGAGGGTCTCGGCTATGGCTACACCTTC. Full variable domain (outside the CDR3, taken from reference TRBV29-1 and TRBJ1-2): SAVISQKPSRDICQRGTSLTIQCQVDSQVTMMFWYRQQPGQSLTLIATANQGSEATYESGFVIDKFPISRPNLTFSTLTVSNMSPEDSSIYLCSVEGLGYGYTFGSGTRLTVV.

The V gene is TRBV2, the J gene TRBJ1-3; D might be TRBD1 (5 bases). This CDR3 spans 14 amino acids. With 3 bases removed from V and 2 bases from J, the gap between germline ends came to 8 bases. CDR1 is SNHLY, CDR2 FYNNEI, per germline. In nucleotides, the CDR3 is TGTGCCAGCAGTGACGACAGAGCTGGAAACACCATATATTTT. The encoded protein is CASSDDRAGNTIYF.

This chain uses TRBV25-1 with TRBJ1-2; D unclear. Trimming removed 3 bases at V and 6 bases at J, with 5 bases between. Germline CDR1 MGHDK, CDR2 SYGVNS. The CDR3 is 11 amino acids. The CDR3 loop is CASSERHGYTF. The CDR3 bases are TGTGCCAGCAGTGAGCGGCATGGCTACACCTTC.

The CDR3 bases are TGTGCCAGCAGTGAAGGAGGGTCTGAAGCTTTCTTT. This encodes CASSEGGSEAFF. This chain uses TRBV6-1 with TRBJ1-1; D remains unclear. With 1 base removed from V and 6 bases from J, the gap between germline ends came to 6 bases. This CDR3 comprises 12 residues. In germline, CDR1 is MNHNS, CDR2 SASEGT.

The CDR3 DNA sequence: TGTGCCAGCTCACCGGGCGCGCCCGTCTACGAGCAGTACTTC. Translated: CASSPGAPVYEQYF. The chain couples TRBV18 to TRBJ2-7, with no clear D. The CDR3 sequence is 14 residues long. V was shortened by 3 bases and J by 3 bases, with 12 bases between the two germline ends. Looked up from germline, CDR1 is KGHSH and CDR2 is LQKENI.

The V gene is TRBV29-1, the J gene TRBJ2-5; TRBD2 matches 7 bases. V gave up 8 bases and J gave up 5 bases; unmatched junction bases: 20. Germline CDR1 and CDR2: SQVTM and ANQGSEA. The CDR3 is made up of 16 amino acids. In nucleotides, the CDR3 is TGCAGCACCGCGGGCTCAATGGGAGGGCCGGAGGAGACCCAGTACTTC. Translating gives CSTAGSMGGPEETQYF.

The table lists this clone with a count of one. The V and J genes are TRBV2 and TRBJ1-5; TRBD1 agrees at 7 bases. Germline CDR1 is SNHLY and CDR2 is FYNNEI. V lost 2 bases and J lost 3; bases outside the gene matches: 4. The CDR3 is 15 amino acids. The DNA of the CDR3 is TGTGCCAGCAGTGAAAGAGGGGGCTACAATCAGCCCCAGCATTTT. This sequence encodes CASSERGGYNQPQHF. The full variable domain, completed using reference TRBV2 and TRBJ1-5, is EPEVTQTPSHQVTQMGQEVILRCVPISNHLYFYWYRQILGQKVEFLVSFYNNEISEKSEIFDDQFSVERPDGSNFTLKIRSTKLEDSAMYFCASSERGGYNQPQHFGDGTRLSIL.

The rearrangement links TRBV19 to TRBJ2-7; TRBD1 aligns across 12 bases. V lost 5 bases, J lost 4 bases, and 12 bases stayed unmatched. The CDR3 is 17 amino acids. From germline, CDR1 is LNHDA and CDR2 SQIVND (reference sequence). CDR3 bases: TGTGCCAGTAGTCCGCGGCCCCCGGGACAGGGGGCTTACGAGCAGTACTTC. It encodes CASSPRPPGQGAYEQYF.

The chain carries TRBV10-3 and TRBJ2-2; 8 bases agree with TRBD2. CDR1 and CDR2 from the germline V gene are ENHRY and SYGVKD. V lost 8 bases, J lost 4 bases, and 15 bases stayed unmatched. CDR3 length equals 17 residues. The DNA of the CDR3 is TGTGCCATCGGCACCGGGACTAGGAGTCTTGTCACCGGGGAGCTGTTTTTT. As protein: CAIGTGTRSLVTGELFF.

This chain connects TRBV19 to TRBJ1-1; 8 bases match TRBD1. The V and J ends lost 7 bases and 0 bases, in that order; junction bases with no gene match: 7. This CDR3 has 15 residues. Germline V gene data show CDR1 as LNHDA and CDR2 as SQIVND (reference sequence). DNA of the CDR3: TGTGCCAGTAACGACCGGGACAGGTTGAACACTGAAGCTTTCTTT. Translating gives CASNDRDRLNTEAFF.

This clone was recorded a few times. The chain carries TRBV28 and TRBJ1-2; D remains ambiguous. The CDR3 totals 12 residues. CDR1 is MDHEN and CDR2 is SYDVKM in the germline V gene. V lost 7 bases to trimming and J lost 7 bases, with 13 bases between them. The CDR3 is CASNLLGSGYTF. CDR3 nucleotides: TGTGCCAGCAATCTCCTGGGGAGTGGCTACACCTTC.

The V call is TRBV9, the J call TRBJ2-1; possible D gene TRBD2, 5 bases. Germline V lookup: CDR1 SGDLS, CDR2 YYNGEE. The V end lost 4 bases, the J end lost 8 bases, and 13 bases lay between the germline ends. The CDR3 contains 13 residues. The CDR3 region is CASSPSPGDEQFF. The CDR3 nucleotides read TGTGCCAGCAGCCCGAGTCCCGGGGATGAGCAGTTCTTC.

The chain uses TRBV4-1 and TRBJ1-6; possible D gene TRBD1, 5 bases. V gave up 4 bases and J gave up 8 bases, with 12 bases separating them. Per germline, CDR1 MGHRA and CDR2 YSYEKL. The CDR3 contains 14 residues. The CDR3 coding sequence is TGCGCCAGCAGCCCTCAGGGCAGCGATTCACCCCTCCACTTT. Amino acids: CASSPQGSDSPLHF.

The V call is TRBV7-9, the J call TRBJ1-1, with D perhaps matching TRBD1 (6 bases). V gave up 5 bases and J gave up 0 bases, with 16 bases separating them. The CDR3 has 16 residues. Germline CDR1 and CDR2: SEHNR and FQNEAQ (reference sequence). CDR3 sequence: CASSRGRGGMNTEAFF. In nucleotides, the CDR3 is TGTGCCAGCAGCCGGGGGCGGGGAGGGATGAACACTGAAGCTTTCTTT. The full variable domain, its missing parts supplied by reference TRBV7-9 and TRBJ1-1, is DTGVSQNPRHKITKRGQNVTFRCDPISEHNRLYWYRQTLGQGPEFLTYFQNEAQLEKSRLLSDRFSAERPKGSFSTLEIQRTEQGDSAMYLCASSRGRGGMNTEAFFGQGTRLTVV.

V and J are TRBV18 and TRBJ2-1; TRBD2 aligns across 9 bases. Germline lookup yields CDR1 KGHSH and CDR2 LQKENI. This CDR3 has 15 amino acids. J gave up 4 bases and V 2 bases, and 3 bases lay outside the gene matches. CDR3 in DNA: TGTGCCAGCTCACCAGGGACTAGCTCTTACAATGAGCAGTTCTTC. Protein: CASSPGTSSYNEQFF.

This chain links TRBV13 with TRBJ2-1; TRBD2 matches 9 bases. The CDR3 spans 15 residues. Germline values: CDR1 PRHDT, CDR2 FYEKMQ (reference sequence). V lost 5 bases and J lost 5; bases outside the gene matches: 7. This CDR3 is CASSPRTSVDNEQFF. The CDR3 DNA is TGTGCCAGCAGCCCAAGGACTAGCGTGGACAATGAGCAGTTCTTC. The full variable domain, its missing parts supplied by reference TRBV13 and TRBJ2-1, is AAGVIQSPRHLIKEKRETATLKCYPIPRHDTVYWYQQGPGQDPQFLISFYEKMQSDKGSIPDRFSAQQFSDYHSELNMSSLELGDSALYFCASSPRTSVDNEQFFGPGTRLTVL.

The rearrangement links TRBV6-5 to TRBJ1-4; D unclear. Germline V CDR1 and CDR2: MNHEY, SVGAGI. The CDR3 has 12 amino acids. Trimming shortened V by 7 bases and J by 10 bases, and 13 bases separated the two germline ends. As DNA, the CDR3 is TGTGCCAGCACCCAAGGGAGAGGAAAACTGTTTTTT. This sequence encodes CASTQGRGKLFF.

The chain recombines TRBV15 with TRBJ1-5; D call uncertain. The V gene lost 0 bases and the J gene lost 0 bases, with 6 bases spanning the gap. The CDR3 totals 15 residues. The germline V gene encodes CDR1 LNHNV and CDR2 YYDKDF (reference sequence). The CDR3 is CATSRDQYSNQPQHF. CDR3 bases: TGTGCCACCAGCAGAGATCAGTATAGCAATCAGCCCCAGCATTTT.